What follows are 9 T cell receptor beta chains derived from one specimen sequenced in a study of vaccination effects on CD4 cells after COVID-19. Some clones are missing from TCRdb's copy, which holds only in-frame ones; the method was immunoSEQ multiplex PCR. In the table there are tens of thousands of clones, just over 75% of which are singletons. Once cultured for 10 days, the cells underwent separation to obtain CD4+ T cells. From March to December 2020, the person had a SARS-CoV-2 infection that was confirmed by PCR. Either the BNT162b2 or mRNA-1273 vaccine was given to participants in two doses. No antigens are known for them. The specimen comprised CD4+ T cells from PBMCs cultured without peptide, sampled after COVID-19 vaccination. The source is a human donor who had a prior SARS-CoV-2 infection.

The chain combines TRBV2 with TRBJ2-7, with D possibly being TRBD1 (6 bases). Germline loops: CDR1 SNHLY, CDR2 FYNNEI. The CDR3 is made up of 15 amino acids. Trimming stripped 2 bases from V and 3 bases from J, with 14 bases between. CDR3 loop: CASSERPGTIYEQYF. CDR3 DNA: TGTGCCAGCAGTGAAAGGCCCGGGACAATCTACGAGCAGTACTTC.

This rearrangement joins TRBV5-1 to TRBJ2-7; D may be TRBD1 or TRBD2 (5 bases each). Per the germline V gene, CDR1 is SGHRS and CDR2 is YFSETQ. The germline V and J ends were trimmed by 3 bases and 2 bases, with 12 bases remaining between them. This CDR3 contains 14 residues. The chain's CDR3 is CASSSGTYPYEQYF. CDR3 DNA sequence: TGCGCCAGCAGCTCCGGGACGTATCCCTACGAGCAGTACTTC.

This clone was observed once. The chain carries TRBV19 and TRBJ2-1, with 11 nucleotides matching TRBD2. The CDR3 extends over 16 amino acids. The junction had 11 bases not matched to a gene; V was cut back by 6 bases and J by 7 bases. The germline V gene has CDR1 LNHDA and CDR2 SQIVND (reference sequence). Here the CDR3 DNA reads TGTGCCAGTAGCAAAAATAGCGGGGGGGTCGGTAATGAGCAGTTCTTC. Protein product: CASSKNSGGVGNEQFF.

The chain is built from TRBV9 and TRBJ2-1; no reliable D call. This CDR3 region has 13 residues. V was pared by 0 bases and J by 6 bases, with 7 bases between. CDR1 SGDLS and CDR2 YYNGEE come from the germline V gene. The CDR3 sequence is CASSVASRNEQFF. The CDR3 coding sequence is TGTGCCAGCAGCGTAGCTTCACGCAATGAGCAGTTCTTC.

This chain joins TRBV6-5 and TRBJ1-1; D possibly corresponds to TRBD1 (6 bases). This CDR3 spans 13 amino acids. The germline V gene encodes CDR1 MNHEY and CDR2 SVGAGI. With 6 bases removed from V and 8 bases from J, the gap between germline ends came to 16 bases. This chain's CDR3 is CASSPPWQGEAFF. The CDR3 DNA reads as TGTGCCAGCAGCCCCCCGTGGCAGGGGGAAGCTTTCTTT.

The chain couples TRBV5-1 to TRBJ1-6; D is unclear. Trimming cost V 4 bases and J 0 bases, with 11 bases left between them. The CDR3 is 16 amino acids. Germline values: CDR1 SGHRS, CDR2 YFSETQ. The CDR3 region has the DNA TGCGCCAGCAGCCTAAGGATGAGCTCCTATAATTCACCCCTCCACTTT. Translating it yields CASSLRMSSYNSPLHF.

The chain carries TRBV4-3 and TRBJ1-3; possibly TRBD1 for D (5 bases). The CDR3 covers 17 residues. Trimming left V 2 bases short and J 3 bases short, with 17 bases between. Germline values: CDR1 LGHNA, CDR2 YSLEER. The CDR3 DNA follows: TGCGCCAGCAGCCAATCCCCACCAGGGTTAAGTGGAAACACCATATATTTT. Protein sequence: CASSQSPPGLSGNTIYF.

The chain combines TRBV28 with TRBJ1-6; D uncertain. CDR1 and CDR2 from the germline V gene are MDHEN and SYDVKM. The length of the CDR3 is 16 residues. V gave up 5 bases and J gave up 0 bases, with 11 bases separating them. This chain's CDR3 is CASSVAGSSYNSPLHF. The CDR3 DNA is TGTGCCAGCAGTGTCGCTGGGAGCTCCTATAATTCACCCCTCCACTTT.

This clone appeared once. This rearrangement joins TRBV19 to TRBJ1-4; D unresolved. Germline CDR1 LNHDA, CDR2 SQIVND (reference sequence). Trimming stripped 5 bases from V and 7 bases from J, with 14 bases between. This CDR3 has 14 amino acids. The CDR3 DNA reads TGTGCCAGTAGTCTAAGGGCGTGGGGTGAAAAACTGTTTTTT. It codes for CASSLRAWGEKLFF.